The 18 T cell receptor beta chains below were found in one sample sequenced in a study of beta chain features in type 1 diabetes. Their target antigens are unknown. Points from the study as a whole: Across all four CD4+ subsets, people with type 1 diabetes showed modestly shorter TCRB CDR3s.

Expressed TCRB transcripts got sequenced, as all isolated RNA was reverse transcribed. Using immunoSEQ multiplex PCR, the repertoire was profiled, and TCRdb retains in-frame clones only, with some absent. This sample carries 600,000 or so clones, over 10% of them seen once, and the ten largest clones take over 0.1%. Input material: naive CD4+ T cells from blood. These receptors originate from a man aged 25 to 40 with type 1 diabetes.

A few counts support this clone. V and J are TRBV2 and TRBJ1-3; TRBD1 aligns across 7 bases. Germline-derived CDR1 and CDR2 are SNHLY and FYNNEI. Unmatched junction bases numbered 9, after V lost 7 bases and J lost 0 bases. The CDR3 totals 16 residues. The CDR3 DNA sequence: TGTGCCAGCACCCGGGACAGCTTCGTCTCTGGAAACACCATATATTTT. Translated, it gives CASTRDSFVSGNTIYF.

This clone has only a few counts. J is TRBJ2-7 and V is TRBV29-1, with TRBD1 identical over 8 bases. The CDR3 spans 14 residues. V shed 6 bases, J shed 6 bases, and the junction held 13 bases outside the gene matches. From germline, CDR1 is SQVTM and CDR2 ANQGSEA. CDR3 bases: TGCAGCGTAGCCCGGGACAGGTCGTTGACCGAGCAGTACTTC. Amino acids: CSVARDRSLTEQYF.

With regard to this clone: An end of the junction does not agree with germline; a read error may underlie this. The chain carries TRBV7-9 and TRBJ2-1, with D possibly being TRBD1 (5 bases). CDR1 is SEHNR, CDR2 FQNEAQ, per germline (reference sequence). This CDR3 is built from 13 residues. This chain's CDR3 is CASSPDTNNEQFF. CDR3 nucleotide sequence: TGCGCCAGCAGCCCGGACACAAACAATGAGCAGTTCTTC.

This clone has more than one count but fewer than ten. V is TRBV2 and J is TRBJ2-5; no clear D. V shed 10 bases and J shed 2 bases, with 8 bases lying between them. Germline CDR1 reads SNHLY; CDR2 reads FYNNEI. The CDR3 has 11 residues. CDR3 amino acids: CAINRQETQYF. The CDR3 coding sequence is TGTGCCATAAACAGACAAGAGACCCAGTACTTC.

In its sample, this clone was seen a few times. The chain joins TRBV9 to TRBJ2-2; 7 bases match TRBD1. CDR3 length: 15 amino acids. The junction had 3 bases not matched to a gene; V was cut back by 3 bases and J by 1 base. Per germline, CDR1 SGDLS and CDR2 YYNGEE. CDR3 sequence (DNA): TGTGCCAGCAGCGGTAGACAGGGGAACACCGGGGAGCTGTTTTTT. This encodes CASSGRQGNTGELFF.

This chain joins TRBV7-2 and TRBJ1-3; D gene uncertain. The germline V gene encodes CDR1 SGHTA and CDR2 FQGNSA. The CDR3 is 17 residues long. The V gene lost 2 bases and the J gene lost 0 bases, with 14 bases spanning the gap. CDR3 in amino acids: CASSLRALGLSGNTIYF. In DNA, the CDR3 is TGTGCCAGCAGCTTAAGAGCCCTAGGACTCTCTGGAAACACCATATATTTT.

This clone was seen a few times. This chain connects TRBV7-9 to TRBJ1-2, with D tentatively TRBD1 (5 bases). Germline CDR1 SEHNR, CDR2 FQNEAQ (reference sequence). The CDR3 spans 15 residues. V dropped 3 bases and J dropped 5 bases, with 16 bases sitting between them. DNA for the CDR3: TGTGCCAGCAGCTTCCCTGAAGGGGCACGGTATGGCTACACCTTC. This sequence encodes CASSFPEGARYGYTF.

This clone showed up just a few times. The chain combines TRBV4-3 with TRBJ1-2; the D is unclear. The CDR3 sequence is 13 residues long. V was clipped by 1 base and J by 9 bases, with 12 bases between them. In germline, CDR1 is LGHNA, CDR2 YSLEER. In nucleotides, the CDR3 is TGCGCCAGCAGCCAAGGTGACTTTGGGAGCTACACCTTC. Translation: CASSQGDFGSYTF.

This clone was counted once. The chain links TRBV25-1 to TRBJ2-2; D is possibly TRBD1 or TRBD2 (5 bases each). CDR1 and CDR2 from the germline V gene are MGHDK and SYGVNS. The CDR3 runs 16 residues. Between the trimmed V and J ends, which lost 3 bases and 4 bases, there was a span of 15 bases. DNA of the CDR3: TGTGCCAGCAGTGACCCCCGGACTGGGGGCACCGGGGAGCTGTTTTTT. Its translation: CASSDPRTGGTGELFF. Full variable domain (missing parts from reference TRBV25-1 and TRBJ2-2): EADIYQTPRYLVIGTGKKITLECSQTMGHDKMYWYQQDPGMELHLIHYSYGVNSTEKGDLSSESTVSRIRTEHFPLTLESARPSHTSQYLCASSDPRTGGTGELFFGEGSRLTVL.

The chain links TRBV18 to TRBJ2-6, with unresolved D. The germline V gene encodes CDR1 KGHSH and CDR2 LQKENI. The germline V and J ends were trimmed by 3 bases and 2 bases, with 17 bases remaining between them. CDR3 length: 18 amino acids. CDR3 sequence: CASSPQPPLLAGANVLTF. The CDR3 DNA follows: TGTGCCAGCTCACCGCAACCCCCTTTATTAGCTGGGGCCAACGTCCTGACTTTC.

The chain has TRBV13 and TRBJ2-3; a weak D match, TRBD2 (7 bases). V shed 0 bases and J shed 4 bases, with 17 bases lying between them. The CDR3 runs to 17 residues. Germline loops: CDR1 PRHDT, CDR2 FYEKMQ (reference sequence). The DNA for the CDR3 is TGTGCCAGCAGCTTAGGTGGCGGGGGCCGAACTCCAGATACGCAGTATTTT. Residues: CASSLGGGGRTPDTQYF.

In this sample, this clone turned up a few times. This sequence joins TRBV7-6 and TRBJ2-2; D remains ambiguous. The CDR3 runs to 14 residues. Trimming removed 0 bases from V and 4 bases from J, with 6 bases in between. Germline loops: CDR1 SGHVS, CDR2 FNYEAQ. CDR3 nucleotide sequence: TGTGCCAGCAGCTTAGCGTTGTTCACCGGGGAGCTGTTTTTT. This translates into CASSLALFTGELFF.

V gene TRBV7-6 combines with J gene TRBJ1-5; tentative D call: TRBD1 (5 bases). The CDR3 is made up of 14 amino acids. Germline V lookup: CDR1 SGHVS, CDR2 FNYEAQ. The germline V and J ends were trimmed by 1 base and 4 bases, with 8 bases remaining between them. CDR3 nucleotides: TGTGCCAGCAGCTTAGTGGAGGGGAATCAGCCCCAGCATTTT. This codes for CASSLVEGNQPQHF.

The chain uses TRBV6-6 and TRBJ2-2, with 9 bases identical to TRBD1. Germline trimming cut 5 bases from V and 7 bases from J; bases unmatched to any gene: 8. The CDR3 contains 15 residues. The germline V gene has CDR1 MNHNY and CDR2 SVGAGI (reference sequence). DNA of the CDR3: TGTGCCAGCAGTCAACAGGGGGCGCTTGGCGGGGAGCTGTTTTTT. Translation: CASSQQGALGGELFF.

The rearrangement links TRBV5-6 to TRBJ2-7; 8 bases line up with TRBD1. Germline V gives CDR1 SGHDT, CDR2 YYEEEE. V lost 6 bases and J lost 1; bases outside the gene matches: 9. The CDR3 is made up of 15 amino acids. As DNA, the CDR3 is TGTGCCAGCACCCCCGGACAGGGAATTTCCTACGAGCAGTACTTC. It translates to CASTPGQGISYEQYF.

In its sample, this clone was seen a few times. J is TRBJ2-7 and V is TRBV7-2; possibly TRBD2 for D (5 bases). V lost 1 base and J 5 bases, leaving 9 bases between the germline ends. The CDR3 is 13 residues long. Germline lookup yields CDR1 SGHTA and CDR2 FQGNSA. The CDR3 nucleotides are TGTGCCAGCAGCTTAGTAGCCGGGGACGAGCAGTACTTC. This translates into CASSLVAGDEQYF.

This rearrangement joins TRBV2 to TRBJ2-7, with D maybe TRBD2 (6 bases). Per the germline V gene, CDR1 is SNHLY and CDR2 is FYNNEI. The CDR3 contains 13 residues. The CDR3 protein is CASGQGSHYEQYF. In DNA form, the CDR3 reads TGTGCTAGCGGCCAGGGTTCTCACTACGAGCAGTACTTC.

The chain joins TRBV5-1 to TRBJ1-1; weak D call: TRBD1 (5 bases). Trimming cost V 4 bases and J 10 bases, with 29 bases left between them. Germline assignment: CDR1 SGHRS and CDR2 YFSETQ. CDR3 size: 17 residues. CDR3 loop: CASSRRAGNGASGGAFF. Written as DNA, the CDR3 is TGCGCCAGCAGCCGCCGGGCCGGCAATGGGGCTTCAGGTGGAGCTTTCTTT.